The rows below give T cell receptor beta chains drawn from one sample of a study of blood T cell repertoires in COVID-19. Clones were sequenced by immunoSEQ multiplex PCR, and TCRdb holds only the in-frame ones, with some missing. The sample consists of around 220,000 clones, around 80% of them appearing once. Sequenced input: peripheral blood. Receptor source: a woman aged 80 or over with COVID-19, enrolled during active disease. Each CDR3 is given with its conserved first and last residue. Each record gives: J gene, D gene, V gene, clone size, CDR3 DNA, CDR3 protein. A D gene is named only where the DNA matches it firmly. Only some rows state a clone size, as once, few, many or a class for expanded clones.

TRBJ1-1 TRBD1 TRBV20-1 . TGCAGTGCTAGTGAGTCGTGGCAGGGGGAAAACACTGAAGCTTTCTTT CSASESWQGENTEAFF
TRBJ2-2 TRBD1 TRBV5-1 . TGCGCCAGCAGTTTACAGGGGGACACCGGGGAGCTGTTTTTT CASSLQGDTGELFF
TRBJ1-3 TRBD1 TRBV5-4 . TGTGCCAGCAGCTTTGGGGGACAGTTAAGGGACACCATATATTTT CASSFGGQLRDTIYF
TRBJ2-7 TRBD1 TRBV7-6 . TGTGCCAGCAGCTTAGCGTCGACAGGGGGCGGTTCCTACGAGCAGTACTTC CASSLASTGGGSYEQYF
TRBJ2-3 TRBD2 TRBV5-1 . TGCGCCAGCAGCTTGGGCCCACTAGCGGGGGGAACAGATACGCAGTATTTT CASSLGPLAGGTDTQYF
TRBJ1-5 TRBD1 TRBV4-1 . TGCGCCAGCAGCCGATACCGGGACAGCGACAATCAGCCCCAGCATTTT CASSRYRDSDNQPQHF
TRBJ2-4 TRBD1 TRBV4-2 . TGTGCCAGCAGCCGCCGGACAGGGGAGAGTCCCAAAAACATTCAGTACTTC CASSRRTGESPKNIQYF
TRBJ2-1 . TRBV28 . TGTGCCAGCAGTCCACCTACGTACAATGAGCAGTTCTTC CASSPPTYNEQFF
TRBJ1-2 TRBD1 TRBV7-8 . TGTGCCAGCAGCCCGACAGGGCCTAACTATGGCTACACCTTC CASSPTGPNYGYTF
TRBJ2-5 TRBD1 TRBV7-9 . TGTGCCAGCAGCTTAGGGCAGGGGGCTGGAGAGACCCAGTACTTC CASSLGQGAGETQYF
TRBJ2-4 TRBD2 TRBV5-8 . TGTGCCAGCAGCTCGGGACTAGCGCTGAACATTCAGTACTTC CASSSGLALNIQYF
TRBJ1-2 TRBD1 TRBV6-5 many TGTGCCAGCAGCGCCGGGACAGGGATAGGCTACACCTTC CASSAGTGIGYTF
TRBJ2-2 TRBD2 TRBV9 . TGTGCCAGCAGCGTAGATCCCGGGGGGGCGAGGACCGGGGAGCTGTTTTTT CASSVDPGGARTGELFF
TRBJ2-2 . TRBV9 once TGTGCCAGCAGCGTAGGTAGGGGGTCGAACACCGGGGAGCTGTTTTTT CASSVGRGSNTGELFF
TRBJ1-4 TRBD1 TRBV6-4 . TGTGCCAGCAGCCTGGACAGGGGACCTAATGAAAAACTGTTTTTT CASSLDRGPNEKLFF
TRBJ1-1 . TRBV9 . TGTGCCAGCAGCGTAGTCCCGGACTCTGAAGCTTTCTTT CASSVVPDSEAFF
TRBJ2-7 TRBD1 TRBV9 once TGTGCCAGCAGCCCTAGACAGGGAACCTACGAGCAGTACTTC CASSPRQGTYEQYF
TRBJ1-2 TRBD1 TRBV28 . TGTGCCAGCAGCCATGGACAGGGGACGTCTAACTATGGCTACACCTTC CASSHGQGTSNYGYTF
TRBJ1-2 TRBD1 TRBV4-1 . TGCGCCAGCAGTCCCCAGCCAGGGGGCTGGGGCTACACCTTC CASSPQPGGWGYTF
TRBJ1-2 TRBD1 TRBV19 . TGTGCCTGTAGTAGGGGACAGAGCAACTATGGCTACACCTTC CACSRGQSNYGYTF
TRBJ2-3 TRBD1 TRBV11-2 . TGTGCCAGCAGCTTAGGGGGGGACAGGGGCACAGATACGCAGTATTTT CASSLGGDRGTDTQYF
TRBJ1-1 . TRBV10-3 . TGTGCCATCAGTGAGAGAGGCAGAGACACTGAAGCTTTCTTT CAISERGRDTEAFF
TRBJ1-1 . TRBV7-3 . TGTGCCAGCAGCTTAGGAGGGGAAGCTTTCTTT CASSLGGEAFF
TRBJ1-4 . TRBV5-1 . TGCGCCAGCAGCCGAACCAGGGCAACTAATGAAAAACTGTTTTTT CASSRTRATNEKLFF
TRBJ2-1 . TRBV4-2 once TGTGCCAGCAGCCAGAGGCCAGGGGCTGATCATGAGCAGTTCTTC CASSQRPGADHEQFF
TRBJ1-6 TRBD1 TRBV27 . TGTGCCAGCAGTCCCCCCGGACAGGGAAGACCCCTCCACTTT CASSPPGQGRPLHF
TRBJ2-1 . TRBV7-3 . TGTGCCAGCAGCTCGACAATGGGAGGCTACAATGAGCAGTTCTTC CASSSTMGGYNEQFF
TRBJ1-5 TRBD1 TRBV28 . TGTGCCAGCAGTCCTCTGACAGGGTACCACAATCAGCCCCAGCATTTT CASSPLTGYHNQPQHF
TRBJ1-2 . TRBV6-5 . TGTGCCAGCAGTTCCTCAGGGGCGCCGAACTATGGCTACACCTTC CASSSSGAPNYGYTF
TRBJ1-2 TRBD1 TRBV7-6 . TGTGCCAGCAGACCAGGGGCAGGGGGCTATGGCTACACCTTC CASRPGAGGYGYTF
TRBJ1-4 . TRBV4-1 . TGCGCCAGCAGCCAAGAGAGGCGGGAGAATGAAAAACTGTTTTTT CASSQERRENEKLFF
TRBJ1-2 . TRBV20-1 . TGCAGTGCTATATCAGGGCCCGGCTACACCTTC CSAISGPGYTF
TRBJ1-2 TRBD1 TRBV2 . TGTGCCAGCACGGGACAGAATGGCTACACCTTC CASTGQNGYTF
TRBJ2-1 . TRBV24-1 . TGTGCCACCAGTGGTCAACTAGACGATGAGCAGTTCTTC CATSGQLDDEQFF
TRBJ2-7 TRBD2 TRBV27 . TGTGCCAGCAGTTTACAGGGTACTAGCGGGAGTGGTCCTATGTACGAGCAGTACTTC CASSLQGTSGSGPMYEQYF
TRBJ2-5 TRBD1 TRBV29-1 . TGCAGCGTTGAGTCGACAGGGTATGGGCAAGAGACCCAGTACTTC CSVESTGYGQETQYF